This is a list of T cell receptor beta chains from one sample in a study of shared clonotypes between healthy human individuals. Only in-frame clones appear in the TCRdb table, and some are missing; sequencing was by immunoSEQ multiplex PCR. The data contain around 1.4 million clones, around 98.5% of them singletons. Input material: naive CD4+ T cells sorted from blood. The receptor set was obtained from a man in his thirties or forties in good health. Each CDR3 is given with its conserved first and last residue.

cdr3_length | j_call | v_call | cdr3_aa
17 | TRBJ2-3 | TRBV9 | CASSSPAGRAEADTQYF
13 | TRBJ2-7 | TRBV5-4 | CASSLGGIYEQYF
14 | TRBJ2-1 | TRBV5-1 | CASSPLSAYNEQFF
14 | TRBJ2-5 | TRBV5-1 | CASSLQGNQETQYF
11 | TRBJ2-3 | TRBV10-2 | CASSEKATQYF
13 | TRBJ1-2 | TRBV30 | CAWSQGGSYGYTF
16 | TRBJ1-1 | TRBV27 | CASSPSLDRVGGEAFF
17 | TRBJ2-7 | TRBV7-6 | CASSLAAKGYASYEQYF
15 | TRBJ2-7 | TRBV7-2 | CASSLGQGFFYEQYF
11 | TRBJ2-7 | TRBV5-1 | CASSGSYEQYF
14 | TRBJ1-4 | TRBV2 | CASSGSAKGEKLFF
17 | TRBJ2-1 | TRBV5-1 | CASSLGLGLADYNEQFF
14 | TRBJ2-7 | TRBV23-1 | CASTPRVQGHEQYF
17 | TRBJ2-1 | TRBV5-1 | CASSSGLAVGSYNEQFF
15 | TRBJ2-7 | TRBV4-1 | CASSPPGTSSYEQYF
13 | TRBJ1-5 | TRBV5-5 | CASGPGGGQPQHF
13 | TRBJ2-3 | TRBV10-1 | CASSEDPTDTQYF
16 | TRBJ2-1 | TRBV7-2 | CASSYYRGEIYNEQFF
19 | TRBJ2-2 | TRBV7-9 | CASSFGNINREWRTGELFF
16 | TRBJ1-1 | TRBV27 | CASSKDPATGDTEAFF
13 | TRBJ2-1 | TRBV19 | CASSTDRDNEQFF
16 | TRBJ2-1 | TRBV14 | CASSHEPGTLYNEQFF
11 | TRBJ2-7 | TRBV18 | CASSPKGEQYF
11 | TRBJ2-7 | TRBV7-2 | CASSGLYEQYF
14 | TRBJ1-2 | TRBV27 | CASSSRRGNYGYTF
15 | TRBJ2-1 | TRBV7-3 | CASSLNSGAYNEQFF
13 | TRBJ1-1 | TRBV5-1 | CASREGTRPEAFF
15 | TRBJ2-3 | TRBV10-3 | CAISVTRSTTDTQYF
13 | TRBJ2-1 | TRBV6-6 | CASSYGAANEQFF
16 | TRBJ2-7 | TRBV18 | CASSPRGAGKGGEQYF
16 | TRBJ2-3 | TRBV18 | CASSPLAGTSTDTQYF
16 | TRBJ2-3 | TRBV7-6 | CASSLGARVGTDTQYF
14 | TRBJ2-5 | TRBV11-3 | CASSSRDSVETQYF
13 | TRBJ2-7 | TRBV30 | CAWSEGLPYEQYF
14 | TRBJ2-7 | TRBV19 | CASRQGGYLGEQYF
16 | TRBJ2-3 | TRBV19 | CASSILAGGRTDTQYF
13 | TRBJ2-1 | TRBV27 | CASRGAGNNEQFF
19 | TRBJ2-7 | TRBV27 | CASSSGQGRTSGSSYEQYF
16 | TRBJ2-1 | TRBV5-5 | CASSGIGLAAYNEQFF
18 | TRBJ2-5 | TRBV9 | CASSARLGTGEYQETQYF
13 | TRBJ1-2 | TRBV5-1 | CASSFSDGYGYTF
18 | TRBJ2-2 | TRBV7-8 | CASTRGFGTSGNTGELFF
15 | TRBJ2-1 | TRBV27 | CASSLSGSLYNEQFF
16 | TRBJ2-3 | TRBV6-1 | CASSATSGRLGDTQYF
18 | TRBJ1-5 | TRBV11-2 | CASSLDTPHRAKGQPQHF
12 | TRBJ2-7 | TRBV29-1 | CSVARGQGEQYF
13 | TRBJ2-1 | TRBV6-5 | CASSYSIGGTRFF
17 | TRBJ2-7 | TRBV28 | CASSPSSPRDSSYEQYF
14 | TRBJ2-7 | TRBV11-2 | CASSLRRLPYEQYF
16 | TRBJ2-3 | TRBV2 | CASSDPAAGNTDTQYF